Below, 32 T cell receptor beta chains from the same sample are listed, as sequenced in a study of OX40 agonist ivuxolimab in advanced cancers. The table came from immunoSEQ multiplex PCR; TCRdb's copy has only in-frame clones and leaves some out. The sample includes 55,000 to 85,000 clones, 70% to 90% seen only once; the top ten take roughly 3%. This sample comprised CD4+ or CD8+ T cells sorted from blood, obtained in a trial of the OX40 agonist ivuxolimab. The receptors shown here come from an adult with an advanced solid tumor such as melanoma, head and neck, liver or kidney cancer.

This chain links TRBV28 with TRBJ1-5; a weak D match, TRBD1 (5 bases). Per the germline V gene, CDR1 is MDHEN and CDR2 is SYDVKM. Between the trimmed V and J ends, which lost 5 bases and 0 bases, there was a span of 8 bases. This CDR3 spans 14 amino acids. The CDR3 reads CASSQGNSNQPQHF. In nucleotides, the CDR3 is TGTGCCAGCAGTCAGGGTAATAGCAATCAGCCCCAGCATTTT.

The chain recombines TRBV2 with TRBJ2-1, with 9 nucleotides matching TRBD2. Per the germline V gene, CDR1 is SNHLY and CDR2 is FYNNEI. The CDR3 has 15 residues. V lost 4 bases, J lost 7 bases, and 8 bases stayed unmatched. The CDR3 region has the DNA TGTGCCAGCAGTGTGGGTGCGGGGGGGCATAATGAGCAGTTCTTC. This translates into CASSVGAGGHNEQFF.

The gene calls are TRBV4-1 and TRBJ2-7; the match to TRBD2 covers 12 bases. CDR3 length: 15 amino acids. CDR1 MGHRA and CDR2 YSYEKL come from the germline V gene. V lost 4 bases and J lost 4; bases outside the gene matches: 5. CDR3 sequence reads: CASSRLAGDFYEQYF. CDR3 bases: TGCGCCAGCAGCCGACTAGCGGGGGATTTTTACGAGCAGTACTTC.

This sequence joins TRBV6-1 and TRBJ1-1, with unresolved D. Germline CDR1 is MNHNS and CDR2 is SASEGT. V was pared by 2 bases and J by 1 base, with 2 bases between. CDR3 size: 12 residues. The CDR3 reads CASSERNTEAFF. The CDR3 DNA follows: TGTGCCAGCAGTGAACGGAACACTGAAGCTTTCTTT.

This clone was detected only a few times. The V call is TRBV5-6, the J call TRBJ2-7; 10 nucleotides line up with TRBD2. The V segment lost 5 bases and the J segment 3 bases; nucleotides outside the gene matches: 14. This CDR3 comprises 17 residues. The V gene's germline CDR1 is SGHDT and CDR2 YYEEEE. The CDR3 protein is CASREGVAGGKVYEQYF. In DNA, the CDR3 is TGTGCCAGCAGAGAAGGGGTAGCGGGGGGAAAGGTCTACGAGCAGTACTTC. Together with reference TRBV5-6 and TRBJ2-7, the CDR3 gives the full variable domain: DAGVTQSPTHLIKTRGQQVTLRCSPKSGHDTVSWYQQALGQGPQFIFQYYEEEERQRGNFPDRFSGHQFPNYSSELNVNALLLGDSALYLCASREGVAGGKVYEQYFGPGTRLTVT.

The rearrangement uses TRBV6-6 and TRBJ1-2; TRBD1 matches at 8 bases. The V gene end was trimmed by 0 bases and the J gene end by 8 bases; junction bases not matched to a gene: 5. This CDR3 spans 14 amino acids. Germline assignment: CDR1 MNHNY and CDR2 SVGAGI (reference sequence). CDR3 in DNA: TGTGCCAGCAGTTACTCGACGAGGACAGGGGGCTACACCTTC. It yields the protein CASSYSTRTGGYTF.

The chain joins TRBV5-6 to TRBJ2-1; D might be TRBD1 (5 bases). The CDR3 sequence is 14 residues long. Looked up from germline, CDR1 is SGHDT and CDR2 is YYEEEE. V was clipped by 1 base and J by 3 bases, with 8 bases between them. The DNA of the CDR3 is TGTGCCAGCAGCTTGCCAGGGCTCTACAATGAGCAGTTCTTC. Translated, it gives CASSLPGLYNEQFF.

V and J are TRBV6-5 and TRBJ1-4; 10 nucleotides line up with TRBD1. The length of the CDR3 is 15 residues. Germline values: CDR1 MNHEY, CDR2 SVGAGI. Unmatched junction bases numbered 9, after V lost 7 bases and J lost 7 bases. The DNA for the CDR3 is TGTGCCAGCACCAACCGGACAGGGGGGCGTGAAAAACTGTTTTTT. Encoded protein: CASTNRTGGREKLFF.

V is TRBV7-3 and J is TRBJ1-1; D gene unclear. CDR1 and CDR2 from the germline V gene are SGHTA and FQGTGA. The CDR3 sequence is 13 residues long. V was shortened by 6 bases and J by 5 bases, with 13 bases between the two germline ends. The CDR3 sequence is CASRRASGTEAFF. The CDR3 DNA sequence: TGTGCCAGCAGAAGGGCCAGTGGGACTGAAGCTTTCTTT.

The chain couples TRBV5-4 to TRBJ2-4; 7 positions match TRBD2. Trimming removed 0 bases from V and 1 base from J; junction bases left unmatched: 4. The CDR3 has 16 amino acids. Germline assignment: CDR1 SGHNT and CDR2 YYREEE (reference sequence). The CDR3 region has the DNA TGTGCCAGCAGCTTGGACGGTAGCGGGGCCAAAAACATTCAGTACTTC. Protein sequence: CASSLDGSGAKNIQYF.

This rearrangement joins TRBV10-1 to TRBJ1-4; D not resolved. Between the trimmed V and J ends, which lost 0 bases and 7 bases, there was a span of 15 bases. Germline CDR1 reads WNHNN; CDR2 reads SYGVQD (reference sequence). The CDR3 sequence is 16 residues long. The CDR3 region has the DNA TGCGCCAGCAGTGAGTCGGTGGGGTGGCGAACTGAAAAACTGTTTTTT. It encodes CASSESVGWRTEKLFF.

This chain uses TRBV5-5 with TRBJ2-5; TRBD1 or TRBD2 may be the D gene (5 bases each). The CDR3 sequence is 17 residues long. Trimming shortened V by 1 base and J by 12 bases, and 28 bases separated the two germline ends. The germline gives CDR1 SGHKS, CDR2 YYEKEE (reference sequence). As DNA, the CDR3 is TGTGCCAGCAGCTTGAGGCAGGGCCCCTCCGCCCGCCCGAGGGAGTACTTC. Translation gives CASSLRQGPSARPREYF.

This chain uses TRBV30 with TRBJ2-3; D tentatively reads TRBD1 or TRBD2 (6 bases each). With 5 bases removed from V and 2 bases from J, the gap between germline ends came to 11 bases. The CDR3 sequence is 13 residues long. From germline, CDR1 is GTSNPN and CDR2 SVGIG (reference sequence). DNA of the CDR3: TGTGCCTGGGACCCGGGGGCCACAGATACGCAGTATTTT. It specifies CAWDPGATDTQYF.

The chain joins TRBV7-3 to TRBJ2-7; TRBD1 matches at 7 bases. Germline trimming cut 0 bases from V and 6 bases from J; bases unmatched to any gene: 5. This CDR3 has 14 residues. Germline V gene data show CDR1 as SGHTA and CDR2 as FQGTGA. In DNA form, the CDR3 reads TGTGCCAGCAGCTTAACCCGGGACAGCACCGAGCAGTACTTC. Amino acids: CASSLTRDSTEQYF.

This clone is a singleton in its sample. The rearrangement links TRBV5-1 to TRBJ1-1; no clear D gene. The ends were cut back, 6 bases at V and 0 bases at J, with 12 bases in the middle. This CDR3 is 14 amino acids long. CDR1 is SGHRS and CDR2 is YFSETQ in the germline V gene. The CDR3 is CASKREWMNTEAFF. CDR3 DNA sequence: TGCGCCAGCAAGCGGGAGTGGATGAACACTGAAGCTTTCTTT.

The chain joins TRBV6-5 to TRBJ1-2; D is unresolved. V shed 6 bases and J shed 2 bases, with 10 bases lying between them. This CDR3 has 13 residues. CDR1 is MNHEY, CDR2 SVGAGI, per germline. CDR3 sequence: CASRESINYGYTF. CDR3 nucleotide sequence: TGTGCCAGCAGAGAGAGTATAAACTATGGCTACACCTTC.

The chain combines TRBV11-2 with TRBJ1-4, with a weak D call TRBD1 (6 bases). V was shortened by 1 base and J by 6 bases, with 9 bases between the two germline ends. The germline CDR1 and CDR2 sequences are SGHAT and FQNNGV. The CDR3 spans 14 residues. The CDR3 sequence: CASSLGSGDEKLFF. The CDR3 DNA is TGTGCCAGCAGCTTAGGGTCAGGGGATGAAAAACTGTTTTTT.

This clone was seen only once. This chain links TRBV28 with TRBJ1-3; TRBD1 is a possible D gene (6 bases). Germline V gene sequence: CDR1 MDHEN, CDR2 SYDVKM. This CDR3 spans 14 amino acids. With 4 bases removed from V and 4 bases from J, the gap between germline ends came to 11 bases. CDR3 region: CASSSGGQGNTIYF. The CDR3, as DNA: TGTGCCAGCAGTTCCGGGGGGCAGGGAAACACCATATATTTT.

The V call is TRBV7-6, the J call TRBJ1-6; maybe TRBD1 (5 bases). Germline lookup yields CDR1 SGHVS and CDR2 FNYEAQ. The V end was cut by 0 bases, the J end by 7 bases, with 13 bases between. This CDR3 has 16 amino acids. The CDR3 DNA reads TGTGCCAGCAGCTTAGCGCGCGGGGGATTAAATTCACCCCTCCACTTT. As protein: CASSLARGGLNSPLHF.

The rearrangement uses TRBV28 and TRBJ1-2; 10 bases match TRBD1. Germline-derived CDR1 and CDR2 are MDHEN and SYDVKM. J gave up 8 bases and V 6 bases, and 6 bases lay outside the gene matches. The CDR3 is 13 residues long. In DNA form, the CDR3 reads TGTGCCAGCAGCCAGACAGGGGGCAGAGGCTACACCTTC. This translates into CASSQTGGRGYTF.

The CDR3 nucleotides read TGTGCCAGCTCCCCGTTAAGGGGGGGGAACAATGAGCAGTTCTTC. Amino acids: CASSPLRGGNNEQFF. The chain combines TRBV18 with TRBJ2-1; maybe TRBD2 (7 bases). Germline V CDR1 and CDR2: KGHSH, LQKENI. The CDR3 totals 15 residues. V lost 6 bases and J 5 bases, leaving 17 bases between the germline ends.

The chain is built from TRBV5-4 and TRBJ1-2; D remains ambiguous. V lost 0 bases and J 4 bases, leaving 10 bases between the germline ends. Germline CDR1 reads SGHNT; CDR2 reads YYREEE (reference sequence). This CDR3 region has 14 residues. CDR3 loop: CASSLETNFYGYTF. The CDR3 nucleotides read TGTGCCAGCAGCTTGGAAACAAACTTCTATGGCTACACCTTC.

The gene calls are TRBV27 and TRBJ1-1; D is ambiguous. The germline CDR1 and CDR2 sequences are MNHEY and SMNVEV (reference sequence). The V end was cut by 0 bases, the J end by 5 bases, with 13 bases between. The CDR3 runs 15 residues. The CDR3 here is CASSLSIGGETEAFF. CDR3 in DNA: TGTGCCAGCAGTTTATCGATAGGCGGAGAGACTGAAGCTTTCTTT.

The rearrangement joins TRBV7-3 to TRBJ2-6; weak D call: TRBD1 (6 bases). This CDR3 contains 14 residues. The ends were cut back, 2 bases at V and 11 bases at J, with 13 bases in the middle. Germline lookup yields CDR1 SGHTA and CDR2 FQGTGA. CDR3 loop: CASSLVGQGDVLTF. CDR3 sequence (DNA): TGTGCCAGCAGCTTAGTGGGACAAGGAGACGTCCTGACTTTC.

Written as DNA, the CDR3 is TGTGCCTGGAGTGTAATGCAGATCAGCTCCTATAATTCACCCCTCCACTTT. Protein sequence: CAWSVMQISSYNSPLHF. The chain recombines TRBV30 with TRBJ1-6; D remains ambiguous. V was clipped by 0 bases and J by 0 bases, with 12 bases between them. Germline CDR1 GTSNPN, CDR2 SVGIG (reference sequence). The CDR3 spans 17 residues.

CDR3 coding DNA: TGTGCCAGCAGCGTAGGTCAGGGAACTAATGAAAAACTGTTTTTT. It yields the protein CASSVGQGTNEKLFF. The chain recombines TRBV9 with TRBJ1-4, with D tentatively TRBD1 (5 bases). Germline V CDR1 and CDR2: SGDLS, YYNGEE. Trimming cost V 0 bases and J 1 base, with 7 bases left between them. The CDR3 is made up of 15 amino acids.

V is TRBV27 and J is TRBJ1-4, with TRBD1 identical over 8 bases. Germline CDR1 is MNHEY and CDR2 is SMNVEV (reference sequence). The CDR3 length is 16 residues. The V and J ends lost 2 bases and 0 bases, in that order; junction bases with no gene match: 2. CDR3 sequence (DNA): TGTGCCAGCAGTTTAGAGACAGGGGCAACTAATGAAAAACTGTTTTTT. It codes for CASSLETGATNEKLFF.

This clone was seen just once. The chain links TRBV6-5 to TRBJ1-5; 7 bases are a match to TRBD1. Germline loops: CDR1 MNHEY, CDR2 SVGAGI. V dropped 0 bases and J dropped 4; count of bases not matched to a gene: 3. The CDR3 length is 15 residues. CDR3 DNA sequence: TGTGCCAGCAGTTACTCGGGACAGCAGAATCAGCCCCAGCATTTT. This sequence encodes CASSYSGQQNQPQHF.

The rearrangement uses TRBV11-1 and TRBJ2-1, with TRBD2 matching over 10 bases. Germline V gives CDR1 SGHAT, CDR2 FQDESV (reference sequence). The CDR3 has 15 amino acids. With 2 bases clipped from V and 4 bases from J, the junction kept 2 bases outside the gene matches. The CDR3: CASSLTSGVYNEQFF. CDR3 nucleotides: TGTGCCAGCAGCTTAACTAGCGGGGTTTACAATGAGCAGTTCTTC.

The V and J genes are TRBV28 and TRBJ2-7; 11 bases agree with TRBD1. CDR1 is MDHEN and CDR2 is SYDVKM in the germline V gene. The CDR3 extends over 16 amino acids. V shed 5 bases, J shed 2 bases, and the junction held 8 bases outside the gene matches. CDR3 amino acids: CASSIGTGGLPYEQYF. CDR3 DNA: TGTGCCAGCAGTATCGGGACAGGGGGTCTTCCCTACGAGCAGTACTTC.

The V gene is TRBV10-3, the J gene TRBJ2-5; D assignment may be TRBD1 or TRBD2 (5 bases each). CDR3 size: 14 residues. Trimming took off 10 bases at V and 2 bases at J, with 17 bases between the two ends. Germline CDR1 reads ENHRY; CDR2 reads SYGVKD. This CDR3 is CATRTRDGQETQYF. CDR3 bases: TGTGCCACAAGGACTCGGGACGGTCAAGAGACCCAGTACTTC.

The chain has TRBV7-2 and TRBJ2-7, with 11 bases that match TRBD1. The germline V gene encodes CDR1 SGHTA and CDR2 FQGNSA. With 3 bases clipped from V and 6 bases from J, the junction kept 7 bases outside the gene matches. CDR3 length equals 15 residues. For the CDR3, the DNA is TGTGCCAGCAGCTTCCGAGGACAGGGGGCGGGCGAGCAGTACTTC. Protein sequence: CASSFRGQGAGEQYF.